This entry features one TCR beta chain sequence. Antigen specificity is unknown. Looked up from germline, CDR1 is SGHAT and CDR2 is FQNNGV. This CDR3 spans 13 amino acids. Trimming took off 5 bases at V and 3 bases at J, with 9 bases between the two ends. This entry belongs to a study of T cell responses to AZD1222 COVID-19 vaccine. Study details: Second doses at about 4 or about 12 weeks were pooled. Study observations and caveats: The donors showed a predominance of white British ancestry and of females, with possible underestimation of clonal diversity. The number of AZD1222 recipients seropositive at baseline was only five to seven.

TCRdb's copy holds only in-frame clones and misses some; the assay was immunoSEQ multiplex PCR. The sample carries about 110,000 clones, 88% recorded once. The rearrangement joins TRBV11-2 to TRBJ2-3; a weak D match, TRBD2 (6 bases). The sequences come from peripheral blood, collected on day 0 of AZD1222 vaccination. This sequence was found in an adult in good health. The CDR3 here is CASSPGRTDTQYF. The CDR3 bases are TGTGCCAGCAGCCCGGGGAGGACAGATACGCAGTATTTT.